This entry lists 29 T cell receptor beta chains sequenced from one sample in a study of blood T cell repertoires in COVID-19. The method was immunoSEQ multiplex PCR; TCRdb's version includes in-frame clones alone and lacks a portion of them. The table lists around 170,000 clones, under 90% of them singletons. Sequencing was performed on PBMCs or T cells enriched from blood (not recorded which). The origin of the receptors is a middle-aged man who had recovered from COVID-19.

This clone occurred once. This chain joins TRBV29-1 and TRBJ2-4; D perhaps matches TRBD1 (5 bases). The V end was cut by 4 bases, the J end by 9 bases, with 19 bases between. In germline, CDR1 is SQVTM, CDR2 ANQGSEA. The CDR3 runs to 14 residues. Written as DNA, the CDR3 is TGCAGCGTTGTTTCGTTTGGGGCGTTTGGCATTCAGTACTTC. Residues: CSVVSFGAFGIQYF.

V and J are TRBV6-2 or TRBV6-3 and TRBJ1-1; D gene uncertain. V was shortened by 2 bases and J by 1 base, with 14 bases between the two germline ends. Germline lookup yields CDR1 MNHEY and CDR2 SVGEGT. The CDR3 spans 16 residues. The CDR3 region has the DNA TGTGCCAGCAGTTACGCGACGGCCGAGGGGAACACTGAAGCTTTCTTT. Amino acids: CASSYATAEGNTEAFF.

V usage is TRBV2 and J usage is TRBJ2-7, with TRBD1 as a possible D gene (5 bases). Germline V gene data show CDR1 as SNHLY and CDR2 as FYNNEI. The V end was cut by 6 bases, the J end by 2 bases, with 8 bases between. The CDR3 runs to 12 residues. DNA of the CDR3: TGTGCCAGCAGGGACACACCCTACGAGCAGTACTTC. Translation gives CASRDTPYEQYF.

The V call is TRBV11-1, the J call TRBJ2-1; no definite D call. The CDR3 is made up of 13 amino acids. Germline V gene data show CDR1 as SGHAT and CDR2 as FQDESV (reference sequence). The V gene lost 1 base and the J gene lost 7 bases, with 8 bases spanning the gap. DNA for the CDR3: TGTGCCAGCAGCTTAGTAAGCCGAAATGAGCAGTTCTTC. Residues: CASSLVSRNEQFF.

V gene TRBV30 combines with J gene TRBJ2-3; tentative D call: TRBD1 (5 bases). V lost 7 bases and J 5 bases, leaving 19 bases between the germline ends. The germline V gene has CDR1 GTSNPN and CDR2 SVGIG (reference sequence). The CDR3 totals 14 residues. The CDR3 nucleotides read TGTGCCTTCCTAGGGTGGGGCGCCGGAGATACGCAGTATTTT. It encodes CAFLGWGAGDTQYF.

This rearrangement joins TRBV9 to TRBJ2-5; D unclear. This CDR3 is 16 amino acids long. The germline V gene has CDR1 SGDLS and CDR2 YYNGEE. Trimming took off 4 bases at V and 1 base at J, with 17 bases between the two ends. The CDR3 loop reads CASSPKPTSPQETQYF. In DNA form, the CDR3 reads TGTGCCAGCAGCCCCAAACCTACGAGTCCCCAAGAGACCCAGTACTTC. The full variable domain, with the rest looked up from reference TRBV9 and TRBJ2-5, is DSGVTQTPKHLITATGQRVTLRCSPRSGDLSVYWYQQSLDQGLQFLIQYYNGEERAKGNILERFSAQQFPDLHSELNLSSLELGDSALYFCASSPKPTSPQETQYFGPGTRLLVL.

The genes are TRBV4-1 and TRBJ1-2; D may be TRBD1 (5 bases). V was pared by 1 base and J by 3 bases, with 18 bases between. Germline V gives CDR1 MGHRA, CDR2 YSYEKL. The CDR3 runs to 17 residues. The CDR3 DNA reads as TGCGCCAGCAGCCAAGCCGTGGGGTTGTCAGGGTACTATGGCTACACCTTC. Protein: CASSQAVGLSGYYGYTF.

The CDR3 loop is CASSLQVSQPQHF. DNA of the CDR3: TGTGCCAGCAGTTTACAGGTCAGTCAGCCCCAGCATTTT. J is TRBJ1-5 and V is TRBV28; D remains unclear. The CDR3 is 13 amino acids. V shed 2 bases and J shed 6 bases, with 8 bases lying between them. The germline V gene has CDR1 MDHEN and CDR2 SYDVKM. Filled out from reference TRBV28 and TRBJ1-5, the complete variable domain reads DVKVTQSSRYLVKRTGEKVFLECVQDMDHENMFWYRQDPGLGLRLIYFSYDVKMKEKGDIPEGYSVSREKKERFSLILESASTNQTSMYLCASSLQVSQPQHFGDGTRLSIL.

The chain recombines TRBV5-1 with TRBJ1-4, with a weak D call TRBD1 (5 bases). V lost 5 bases, J lost 0 bases, and 8 bases lay in between. There are 14 residues in the CDR3. Germline V gene sequence: CDR1 SGHRS, CDR2 YFSETQ. The CDR3, as DNA: TGCGCCAGCAGGGACACAACAACTAATGAAAAACTGTTTTTT. This codes for CASRDTTTNEKLFF.

V gene TRBV28 combines with J gene TRBJ1-2, with D unresolved. CDR1 is MDHEN and CDR2 is SYDVKM in the germline V gene. V shed 6 bases and J shed 4 bases, with 9 bases lying between them. This CDR3 has 12 residues. This CDR3 reads CASRSPSYGYTF. In DNA, the CDR3 is TGTGCCAGCAGATCCCCTTCCTATGGCTACACCTTC.

The rearrangement joins TRBV6-2 or TRBV6-3 to TRBJ2-5, with 7 bases aligning to TRBD2. This CDR3 is 15 amino acids long. Trimming took 6 bases from V and 5 from J; bases not matched to a gene: 12. Germline loops: CDR1 MNHEY, CDR2 SVGEGT. The CDR3 coding sequence is TGTGCCAGCAGCCCCCTAGCGGTCCTCGGGGAGACCCAGTACTTC. Its translation: CASSPLAVLGETQYF.

The chain joins TRBV5-1 to TRBJ2-5; 9 bases align to TRBD1. The CDR3 consists of 14 residues. With V trimmed by 4 bases and J by 5 bases, 6 bases remained unmatched. Germline-derived CDR1 and CDR2 are SGHRS and YFSETQ. The CDR3 is CASSLDRGEETQYF. CDR3 DNA sequence: TGCGCCAGCAGCCTGGACAGGGGAGAGGAGACCCAGTACTTC.

V usage is TRBV19 and J usage is TRBJ2-1, with 8 nucleotides matching TRBD1. The CDR3 is 17 residues long. V lost 1 base to trimming and J lost 0 bases; unmatched junction nucleotides: 5. Germline lookup yields CDR1 LNHDA and CDR2 SQIVND (reference sequence). Here the CDR3 reads CASSIVQGASSYNEQFF. The CDR3 nucleotides read TGTGCCAGTAGTATAGTCCAGGGGGCGAGCTCCTACAATGAGCAGTTCTTC.

The V call is TRBV6-5, the J call TRBJ2-2, with 8 positions matching TRBD1. In germline, CDR1 is MNHEY, CDR2 SVGAGI. The V and J ends lost 6 bases and 6 bases, in that order; junction bases with no gene match: 6. The CDR3 is 14 amino acids. The CDR3 sequence: CASRGQGRSGELFF. For the CDR3, the DNA is TGTGCCAGCAGAGGACAGGGAAGATCCGGGGAGCTGTTTTTT.

The chain combines TRBV27 with TRBJ1-4; 9 bases align to TRBD1. The CDR3 runs 16 residues. Germline assignment: CDR1 MNHEY and CDR2 SMNVEV (reference sequence). Trimming at V came to 6 bases and at J to 3 bases, leaving 8 bases not matched to a gene. This CDR3 is CASRPPRTGANEKLFF. The CDR3 DNA reads as TGTGCCAGCAGACCTCCCCGGACAGGGGCTAATGAAAAACTGTTTTTT.

The rearrangement links TRBV20-1 to TRBJ2-1; a possible D gene is TRBD2 (7 bases). In germline, CDR1 is DFQATT, CDR2 SNEGSKA (reference sequence). Trimming cost V 3 bases and J 7 bases, with 25 bases left between them. CDR3 length: 17 amino acids. CDR3 region: CSASPTARGGVFNEQFF. CDR3 coding DNA: TGCAGTGCTAGTCCAACCGCCCGCGGGGGCGTCTTTAATGAGCAGTTCTTC.

The chain combines TRBV6-5 with TRBJ2-5; the D gene is possibly TRBD2 (5 bases). The V end was cut by 7 bases, the J end by 2 bases, with 14 bases between. The germline V gene encodes CDR1 MNHEY and CDR2 SVGAGI. This CDR3 has 14 amino acids. The CDR3 DNA reads as TGTGCCAGCATCCCCCCGGGATTTCAAGAGACCCAGTACTTC. Its protein product is CASIPPGFQETQYF.

This chain joins TRBV18 and TRBJ1-3; 7 bases line up with TRBD1. The CDR3 contains 15 residues. Germline values: CDR1 KGHSH, CDR2 LQKENI. Unmatched junction bases numbered 5, after V lost 5 bases and J lost 1 base. The CDR3 sequence: CASSSTGQSGNTIYF. The CDR3 DNA reads TGTGCCAGCTCATCTACGGGACAGTCTGGAAACACCATATATTTT.

The chain has TRBV30 and TRBJ2-3, with D maybe TRBD1 (6 bases). The CDR3 is made up of 13 amino acids. With 2 bases removed from V and 4 bases from J, the gap between germline ends came to 10 bases. The germline V gene has CDR1 GTSNPN and CDR2 SVGIG (reference sequence). In DNA, the CDR3 is TGTGCCTGGAGTTTAAAGGGGGCAGATACGCAGTATTTT. It yields the protein CAWSLKGADTQYF. Drawing the rest from reference TRBV30 and TRBJ2-3, the complete variable domain is SQTIHQWPATLVQPVGSPLSLECTVEGTSNPNLYWYRQAAGRGLQLLFYSVGIGQISSEVPQNLSASRPQDRQFILSSKKLLLSDSGFYLCAWSLKGADTQYFGPGTRLTVL.

This chain joins TRBV2 and TRBJ1-4; D unresolved. The CDR3 length is 15 residues. With 7 bases removed from V and 0 bases from J, the gap between germline ends came to 12 bases. Looked up from germline, CDR1 is SNHLY and CDR2 is FYNNEI. CDR3 sequence reads: CASKVGSATNEKLFF. Here the CDR3 DNA reads TGTGCCAGCAAAGTCGGGTCTGCAACTAATGAAAAACTGTTTTTT. Supplemented by reference TRBV2 and TRBJ1-4, the full variable domain reads EPEVTQTPSHQVTQMGQEVILRCVPISNHLYFYWYRQILGQKVEFLVSFYNNEISEKSEIFDDQFSVERPDGSNFTLKIRSTKLEDSAMYFCASKVGSATNEKLFFGSGTQLSVL.

The genes are TRBV6-2 or TRBV6-3 and TRBJ2-1, with a tentative D call TRBD2 (6 bases). This CDR3 region has 14 residues. Germline V gene lookup returns CDR1 MNHEY and CDR2 SVGEGT. V shed 6 bases and J shed 7 bases, with 16 bases lying between them. The CDR3 loop reads CASSQDYLGNEQFF. The CDR3 DNA reads TGTGCCAGCAGCCAGGACTACCTGGGGAATGAGCAGTTCTTC.

The chain has TRBV2 and TRBJ2-4; D unresolved. CDR3 length: 14 residues. The ends were cut back, 6 bases at V and 8 bases at J, with 17 bases in the middle. Germline lookup yields CDR1 SNHLY and CDR2 FYNNEI. The CDR3 sequence: CASSPRVVSYIQYF. The CDR3 DNA is TGTGCCAGCAGCCCCCGAGTCGTCTCGTACATTCAGTACTTC.

A few counts support this clone. This chain joins TRBV2 and TRBJ1-1; TRBD1 aligns across 9 bases. In germline, CDR1 is SNHLY, CDR2 FYNNEI. This CDR3 spans 15 amino acids. The trim removed 2 bases at V and 6 bases at J, leaving 7 bases unmatched. The CDR3 sequence is CASSEMGTGSSEAFF. For the CDR3, the DNA is TGTGCCAGCAGTGAAATGGGGACAGGGTCTTCTGAAGCTTTCTTT.

About this clone: The sample contains more than one DNA sequence encoding this CDR3. The V gene is TRBV5-1, the J gene TRBJ2-5, with 12 bases identical to TRBD2. The V gene end was trimmed by 0 bases and the J gene end by 1 base; junction bases not matched to a gene: 4. Per the germline V gene, CDR1 is SGHRS and CDR2 is YFSETQ. The CDR3 spans 17 residues. The CDR3 DNA sequence: TGCGCCAGCAGCTTGGGACTAGCGGGGGATAGCCAAGAGACCCAGTACTTC. Translation gives CASSLGLAGDSQETQYF.

The CDR3 DNA follows: TGTGCCAGCAGTCCTCAGCATGGGGGCTCCGAGCAGTACTTC. Residues: CASSPQHGGSEQYF. This chain connects TRBV27 to TRBJ2-7; maybe TRBD1 (6 bases). V was cut by 5 bases and J by 6 bases, with 17 bases left in between. Germline CDR1 and CDR2: MNHEY and SMNVEV (reference sequence). There are 14 residues in the CDR3.

The rearrangement joins TRBV2 to TRBJ1-4, with no clear D. V lost 8 bases to trimming and J lost 5 bases, with 15 bases between them. The CDR3 is made up of 14 amino acids. CDR1 is SNHLY and CDR2 is FYNNEI in the germline V gene. CDR3 amino acids: CASEEGGKNEKLFF. The CDR3 nucleotides read TGTGCCAGCGAGGAGGGAGGGAAGAATGAAAAACTGTTTTTT.

The rearrangement uses TRBV14 and TRBJ2-1, with D possibly being TRBD1 (6 bases). CDR1 and CDR2 from the germline V gene are SGHDN and FVKESK. The CDR3 extends over 17 amino acids. With 1 base removed from V and 7 bases from J, the gap between germline ends came to 20 bases. The CDR3 here is CASSQGDKTITLNEQFF. CDR3 nucleotides: TGTGCCAGCAGCCAAGGGGACAAGACAATCACCCTTAATGAGCAGTTCTTC.

V gene TRBV4-2 combines with J gene TRBJ2-1; D perhaps matches TRBD2 (7 bases). This CDR3 has 15 residues. Germline CDR1 reads LGHNA; CDR2 reads YNFKEQ. V gave up 1 base and J gave up 3 bases, with 10 bases separating them. The CDR3 coding sequence is TGTGCCAGCAGCCAAGTGGGAGGGGGCTACAATGAGCAGTTCTTC. It encodes CASSQVGGGYNEQFF.

The genes are TRBV29-1 and TRBJ1-4; possible D gene TRBD1, 5 bases. The CDR3 is made up of 13 amino acids. The germline CDR1 and CDR2 sequences are SQVTM and ANQGSEA. The ends were cut back, 1 base at V and 5 bases at J, with 8 bases in the middle. The CDR3 protein is CSVEGGGNEKLFF. CDR3 nucleotides: TGCAGCGTTGAAGGGGGCGGCAATGAAAAACTGTTTTTT.